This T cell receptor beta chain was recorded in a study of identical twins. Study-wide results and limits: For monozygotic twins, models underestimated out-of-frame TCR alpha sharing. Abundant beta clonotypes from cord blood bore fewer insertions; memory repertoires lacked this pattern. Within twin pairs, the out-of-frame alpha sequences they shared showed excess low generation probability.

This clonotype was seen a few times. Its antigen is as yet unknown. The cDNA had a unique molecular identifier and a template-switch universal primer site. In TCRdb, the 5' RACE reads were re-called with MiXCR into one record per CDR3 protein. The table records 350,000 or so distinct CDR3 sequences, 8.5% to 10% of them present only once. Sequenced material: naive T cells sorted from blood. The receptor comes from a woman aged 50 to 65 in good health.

Written as DNA, the CDR3 is TGCAGTGCAGACTCGGTGACGGTGACTTCCTACGAGCAGTACTTC. It translates to CSADSVTVTSYEQYF. V usage is TRBV20-1 and J usage is TRBJ2-7, with D unresolved. V shed 6 bases and J shed 1 base, with 19 bases lying between them. The CDR3 has 15 residues. CDR1 is DFQATT, CDR2 SNEGSKA, per germline (reference sequence).